These 14 T cell receptor beta chains originate from one sample sequenced in a study of blood T cell repertoires in COVID-19. Using immunoSEQ multiplex PCR, the repertoire was profiled, and TCRdb retains in-frame clones only, with some absent. The table has 100,000 to 150,000 clones, almost 80% seen once. Specimen: peripheral blood. These receptors were taken from a human donor in a cohort sampled during active COVID-19.

A few counts support this clone. V is TRBV2 and J is TRBJ2-7; 9 bases are shared with TRBD1. The CDR3 runs 14 residues. Germline CDR1 is SNHLY and CDR2 is FYNNEI. Germline trimming cut 6 bases from V and 0 bases from J; bases unmatched to any gene: 3. The CDR3 sequence is CASRSTGGSYEQYF. The CDR3 DNA is TGTGCCAGCAGATCGACAGGGGGCTCCTACGAGCAGTACTTC.

V is TRBV5-1 and J is TRBJ2-3, with 8 bases fitting TRBD1. The trim removed 7 bases at V and 1 base at J, leaving 8 bases unmatched. Germline V gene sequence: CDR1 SGHRS, CDR2 YFSETQ. The CDR3 length is 15 residues. The CDR3 reads CASAAGGFGTDTQYF. The CDR3 nucleotides are TGCGCCAGCGCCGCAGGGGGCTTTGGCACAGATACGCAGTATTTT.

The chain links TRBV28 to TRBJ1-4; TRBD1 matches at 9 bases. The V and J ends lost 5 bases and 3 bases, in that order; junction bases with no gene match: 7. From germline, CDR1 is MDHEN and CDR2 SYDVKM. This CDR3 spans 16 amino acids. This CDR3 is CASSKQGAPANEKLFF. DNA for the CDR3: TGTGCCAGCAGTAAACAGGGGGCGCCGGCTAATGAAAAACTGTTTTTT.

This clone came up a few times. The genes are TRBV4-3 and TRBJ1-1, with 10 bases lining up with TRBD1. The germline CDR1 and CDR2 sequences are LGHNA and YSLEER. The V and J ends lost 0 bases and 10 bases, in that order; junction bases with no gene match: 8. This CDR3 has 15 amino acids. CDR3 nucleotides: TGCGCCAGCAGCCAAGAGACAGGGGGCGCAAGGGGAGCTTTCTTT. Amino acids: CASSQETGGARGAFF.

The chain recombines TRBV6-2 or TRBV6-3 with TRBJ1-2; 8 nucleotides agree with TRBD1. V gave up 5 bases and J gave up 6 bases; unmatched junction bases: 2. CDR3 length equals 12 residues. Per the germline V gene, CDR1 is MNHEY and CDR2 is SVGEGT. The CDR3 sequence: CASSATGDGYTF. CDR3 nucleotides: TGTGCCAGCAGTGCGACAGGGGATGGCTACACCTTC.

V usage is TRBV2 and J usage is TRBJ2-2; unclear D gene. CDR3 length: 14 amino acids. Germline V CDR1 and CDR2: SNHLY, FYNNEI. V lost 3 bases and J lost 3, with 8 bases in between. Written as DNA, the CDR3 is TGTGCCAGCAGTGACACTCGCGACACCGGGGAGCTGTTTTTT. Translating gives CASSDTRDTGELFF.

The V and J genes are TRBV4-3 and TRBJ1-6; TRBD1 matches at 8 bases. This CDR3 has 16 residues. The V and J ends lost 4 bases and 4 bases, in that order; junction bases with no gene match: 6. The germline CDR1 and CDR2 sequences are LGHNA and YSLEER. CDR3 loop: CASSPTTGEYNSPLHF. CDR3 DNA sequence: TGCGCCAGCAGCCCTACGACAGGGGAATATAATTCACCCCTCCACTTT.

The table lists this clone with a few counts. V and J are TRBV13 and TRBJ1-2, with 8 nucleotides matching TRBD1. V gave up 1 base and J gave up 3 bases; unmatched junction bases: 1. Germline lookup yields CDR1 PRHDT and CDR2 FYEKMQ (reference sequence). The CDR3 extends over 14 amino acids. The CDR3 DNA is TGTGCCAGCAGCTTAGTACAGGGGGACTATGGCTACACCTTC. Translating it yields CASSLVQGDYGYTF.

The genes are TRBV7-9 and TRBJ2-1; D not certain. The germline CDR1 and CDR2 sequences are SEHNR and FQNEAQ (reference sequence). The CDR3 extends over 15 amino acids. Deletions cut 5 bases from V and 7 bases from J, with 18 bases between. CDR3 DNA sequence: TGTGCCAGCAGCCCCAAACGGCGGCTGGTGAATGAGCAGTTCTTC. It is translated as CASSPKRRLVNEQFF.

V gene TRBV28 combines with J gene TRBJ2-3; 9 bases fit TRBD2. Germline CDR1 reads MDHEN; CDR2 reads SYDVKM. V dropped 5 bases and J dropped 2; count of bases not matched to a gene: 8. The CDR3 has 16 amino acids. The CDR3 bases are TGTGCCAGCAGTCAGGCATCTAGCGGGAACACAGATACGCAGTATTTT. Translated, it gives CASSQASSGNTDTQYF. Combining the CDR3 with reference TRBV28 and TRBJ2-3 gives the whole variable domain DVKVTQSSRYLVKRTGEKVFLECVQDMDHENMFWYRQDPGLGLRLIYFSYDVKMKEKGDIPEGYSVSREKKERFSLILESASTNQTSMYLCASSQASSGNTDTQYFGPGTRLTVL.

The chain uses TRBV19 and TRBJ2-5, with D perhaps matching TRBD2 (6 bases). Germline CDR1 LNHDA, CDR2 SQIVND (reference sequence). Trimming pared 3 bases from V and 7 bases from J, leaving 12 bases between. The CDR3 consists of 13 residues. The CDR3 DNA reads TGTGCCAGTAGTATTGAGGGAGGCGTGACCCAGTACTTC. Its translation is CASSIEGGVTQYF.

The V call is TRBV7-3, the J call TRBJ1-2; TRBD1 agrees at 7 bases. The CDR3 runs 13 residues. Germline CDR1 reads SGHTA; CDR2 reads FQGTGA. The V gene end was trimmed by 3 bases and the J gene end by 7 bases; junction bases not matched to a gene: 5. The CDR3 region is CASSFDRVGGYTF. The CDR3 DNA is TGTGCCAGCAGCTTCGACAGGGTCGGTGGCTACACCTTC.

The chain carries TRBV4-2 and TRBJ2-3; TRBD1 is a possible D gene (5 bases). Trimming took off 4 bases at V and 2 bases at J, with 10 bases between the two ends. The CDR3 loop spans 14 amino acids. The germline V gene has CDR1 LGHNA and CDR2 YNFKEQ. The chain's CDR3 is CASSPGGATDTQYF. In DNA, the CDR3 is TGTGCCAGCAGCCCCGGTGGGGCCACAGATACGCAGTATTTT.

The CDR3 sequence is CASSLVGQGVLEQYF. CDR3 nucleotide sequence: TGTGCCAGCAGCTTGGTCGGACAGGGGGTCCTCGAGCAGTACTTC. The V and J genes are TRBV5-6 and TRBJ2-7; 10 bases align to TRBD1. There are 15 residues in the CDR3. CDR1 is SGHDT and CDR2 is YYEEEE in the germline V gene. Losses at the gene ends were 0 bases for V and 6 bases for J; bases not matched to a gene: 6.